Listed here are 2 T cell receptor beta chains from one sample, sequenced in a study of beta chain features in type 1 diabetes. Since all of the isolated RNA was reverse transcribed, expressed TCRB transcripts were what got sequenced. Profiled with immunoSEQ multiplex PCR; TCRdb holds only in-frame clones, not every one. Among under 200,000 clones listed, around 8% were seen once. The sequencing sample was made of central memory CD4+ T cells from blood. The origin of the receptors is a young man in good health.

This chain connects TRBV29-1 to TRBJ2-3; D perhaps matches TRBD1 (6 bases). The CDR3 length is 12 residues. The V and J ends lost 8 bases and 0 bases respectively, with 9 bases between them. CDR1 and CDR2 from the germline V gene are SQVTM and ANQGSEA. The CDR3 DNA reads TGCAGCCTTAGGGGGAGCACAGATACGCAGTATTTT. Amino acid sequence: CSLRGSTDTQYF.

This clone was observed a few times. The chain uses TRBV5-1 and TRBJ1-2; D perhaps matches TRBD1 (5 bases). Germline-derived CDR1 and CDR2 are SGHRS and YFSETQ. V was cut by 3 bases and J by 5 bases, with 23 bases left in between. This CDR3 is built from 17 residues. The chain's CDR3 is CASSSGDGAQGVYGYTF. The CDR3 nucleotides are TGCGCCAGCAGCTCGGGGGATGGGGCCCAGGGAGTGTATGGCTACACCTTC.